This TCR beta chain was obtained from a study of human T cells and chemical hapten exposure. TCRdb re-called the RACE reads with MiXCR, one entry per CDR3 protein. Altogether tens of thousands of distinct CDR3 sequences are present, 11% being singletons, with the ten largest covering under 2.5%. The time point here: patch test 2, 6 weeks after DPC sensitization. Treatment in this sample: therapeutic diphenylcyclopropenone sensitization with weekly scalp DPC. This CDR3 is built from 14 residues. Germline assignment: CDR1 SGHRS and CDR2 YFSETQ. Losses at the gene ends were 0 bases for V and 7 bases for J; bases not matched to a gene: 7.

The source is a man aged 35-49 years with alopecia areata. Some clones in this sample may be carry-over from other donors' samples. The chain has TRBV5-1 and TRBJ2-7; TRBD2 matches at 7 bases. This sample comprised whole blood, obtained in connection with sensitization to the hapten diphenylcyclopropenone (DPC). In DNA, the CDR3 is TGCGCCAGCAGCTTGGGAGGGACTACGAGGGAGCAGTACTTC. This encodes CASSLGGTTREQYF.